This T cell receptor beta chain comes out of a study of vaccination effects on CD4 cells after COVID-19. Study details: Subjects were given two BNT162b2 or mRNA-1273 vaccine doses.

Repertoires were generated with immunoSEQ multiplex PCR, while TCRdb's copy carries only in-frame clones and drops some. The profile shows fewer than 30,000 clones, 75% to 85% of them singletons. Sequencing followed a ViraFEST assay step that expanded antigen-specific CD4+ T cells with viral peptide pools. Culture lasted around eleven days before CD4+ T cell isolation. Nucleocapsid antibodies were negative in the vaccine recipients, who had never had SARS-CoV-2 infection. Wells of around 2.2 million PBMC each were grown with 8.5 to 10 IU/ml IL-2 and around 10 ug/ml peptides. Study conclusions and caveats: The authors studied few convalescent patients and collected no early post-infection timepoints. Both infection-induced and vaccine-induced clones contracted markedly at late post-vaccination timepoints.

As to this clone: Its target is unknown.

Specimen: CD4+ T cells from PBMCs cultured with SARS-CoV-2 spike peptides, collected before COVID-19 vaccination. This clonotype originated in a human donor who received a COVID-19 vaccine.

This chain's CDR3 is CASSRRGAYEQYF. As DNA, the CDR3 is TGTGCCAGTAGTCGCAGGGGCGCCTACGAGCAGTACTTC. The rearrangement joins TRBV19 to TRBJ2-7, with D perhaps matching TRBD1 (6 bases). Germline V gene lookup returns CDR1 LNHDA and CDR2 SQIVND (reference sequence). This CDR3 spans 13 amino acids. Trimming took 5 bases from V and 2 from J, leaving 10 bases between them.